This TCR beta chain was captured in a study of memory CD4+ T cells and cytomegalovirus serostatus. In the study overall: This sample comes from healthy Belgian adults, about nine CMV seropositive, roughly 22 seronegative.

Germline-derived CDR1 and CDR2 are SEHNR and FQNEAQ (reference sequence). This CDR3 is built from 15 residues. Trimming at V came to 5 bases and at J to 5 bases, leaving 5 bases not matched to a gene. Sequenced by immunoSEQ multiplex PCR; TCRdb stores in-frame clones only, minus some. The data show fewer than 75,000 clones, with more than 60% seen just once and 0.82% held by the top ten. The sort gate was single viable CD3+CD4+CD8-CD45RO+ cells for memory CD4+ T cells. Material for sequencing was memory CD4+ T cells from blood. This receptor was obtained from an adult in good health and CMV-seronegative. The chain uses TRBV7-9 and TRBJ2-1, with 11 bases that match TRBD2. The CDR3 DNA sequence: TGTGCCAGCAGCGGCCCGGGACTAGCGGACAATGAGCAGTTCTTC. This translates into CASSGPGLADNEQFF.